One and the same sample provided the 28 T cell receptor beta chains below, sequenced in a study of beta chain features in type 1 diabetes listed by TCRdb under 2018. Their cognate antigens are unknown. The library relied on the immunoSEQ multiplex PCR assay. All of the isolated RNA was reverse transcribed with the High Capacity cDNA Reverse Transcription Kit, so expressed TCRB transcripts were sequenced. TCRdb took over this immuneACCESS table, retaining in-frame rearrangements with V and J assigned. Such tables are incomplete; in checked studies, under half of the missing clones stem from an unresolved V gene, and the remainder is unexplained. In this sample the table shows about 230,000 clones, around 15% of which occur a single time. The ten largest clones represent 0.07% to 0.095% of the sample. Here is what the overall study found, with its caveats: Type 1 diabetes patients showed a moderate but significant shortening of TCRB CDR3 length in all four CD4+ subsets.

The sequenced material came from naive CD4+ T cells from blood. The cell subset or site label for this specimen denotes: true naive CD4+ T cells. The receptors shown here come from a man aged 30 to 45 with type 1 diabetes.

This clone has more than one count but fewer than ten. The V call is TRBV29-1, the J call TRBJ1-2; D gene uncertain. This CDR3 comprises 14 residues. Germline-derived CDR1 and CDR2 are SQVTM and ANQGSEA. Trimming removed 4 bases at V and 1 base at J, with 13 bases between. The CDR3 loop reads CSVGLTNRNYGYTF. The CDR3 nucleotides read TGCAGCGTTGGACTCACAAACCGTAACTATGGCTACACCTTC.

This clone occurred many times. The V gene is TRBV29-1, the J gene TRBJ2-2; no clear D. With 7 bases removed from V and 1 base from J, the gap between germline ends came to 7 bases. This CDR3 is built from 12 residues. Germline lookup yields CDR1 SQVTM and CDR2 ANQGSEA. Written as DNA, the CDR3 is TGCAGCGGCTACTTGAACACCGGGGAGCTGTTTTTT. Protein product: CSGYLNTGELFF.

This clone showed up just a few times. The rearrangement joins TRBV25-1 to TRBJ1-2; 9 positions match TRBD1. The CDR3 extends over 14 amino acids. In germline, CDR1 is MGHDK, CDR2 SYGVNS. V gave up 6 bases and J gave up 7 bases; unmatched junction bases: 9. The CDR3 here is CASSFPGQGSGYTF. DNA of the CDR3: TGTGCCAGCAGCTTTCCGGGACAGGGCAGTGGCTACACCTTC.

This clone was seen a handful of times. J is TRBJ1-2 and V is TRBV25-1; D gene ambiguous. Germline CDR1 MGHDK, CDR2 SYGVNS. The V end was cut by 2 bases, the J end by 4 bases, with 5 bases between. The CDR3 extends over 12 amino acids. The DNA for the CDR3 is TGTGCCAGCAGTGAAGGGAGCTATGGCTACACCTTC. Amino acids: CASSEGSYGYTF.

This clone was detected a few times. The chain is built from TRBV10-3 and TRBJ1-4; TRBD1 might be the D (6 bases). The CDR3 consists of 16 residues. Germline V CDR1 and CDR2: ENHRY, SYGVKD. V was shortened by 6 bases and J by 10 bases, with 24 bases between the two germline ends. This CDR3 is CAISVRQAQSEGKLFF. The CDR3 DNA reads TGTGCCATCAGCGTGCGACAGGCGCAATCCGAAGGAAAACTGTTTTTT.

This clone was observed a few times. The J gene is TRBJ2-1, the V gene TRBV7-2; 7 bases agree with TRBD2. CDR1 SGHTA and CDR2 FQGNSA come from the germline V gene. J was trimmed by 6 bases and V by 5 bases; bases with no gene match: 10. The CDR3 is 15 residues long. In DNA form, the CDR3 reads TGTGCCAGCAGCACCGGCGCCGGGAGGCCCAATGAGCAGTTCTTC. Protein sequence: CASSTGAGRPNEQFF. Full variable domain (missing parts from reference TRBV7-2 and TRBJ2-1): GAGVSQSPSNKVTEKGKDVELRCDPISGHTALYWYRQSLGQGLEFLIYFQGNSAPDKSGLPSDRFSAERTGGSVSTLTIQRTQQEDSAVYLCASSTGAGRPNEQFFGPGTRLTVL.

The chain employs TRBV9 and TRBJ2-2; D unresolved. With 4 bases removed from V and 5 bases from J, the gap between germline ends came to 6 bases. CDR3 length: 12 residues. Germline lookup yields CDR1 SGDLS and CDR2 YYNGEE. The CDR3 here is CASSIQTGELFF. CDR3 bases: TGTGCCAGCAGCATACAGACCGGGGAGCTGTTTTTT.

The chain combines TRBV30 with TRBJ2-1, with D unclear. The germline V and J ends were trimmed by 2 bases and 10 bases, with 6 bases remaining between them. CDR3 length: 10 amino acids. In germline, CDR1 is GTSNPN, CDR2 SVGIG (reference sequence). Here the CDR3 reads CAWSIKEQFF. In DNA, the CDR3 is TGTGCCTGGAGTATCAAGGAGCAGTTCTTC. The full variable domain, with the rest looked up from reference TRBV30 and TRBJ2-1, is SQTIHQWPATLVQPVGSPLSLECTVEGTSNPNLYWYRQAAGRGLQLLFYSVGIGQISSEVPQNLSASRPQDRQFILSSKKLLLSDSGFYLCAWSIKEQFFGPGTRLTVL.

V and J are TRBV29-1 and TRBJ2-1, with D unclear. V shed 3 bases and J shed 1 base, with 7 bases lying between them. Germline CDR1 SQVTM, CDR2 ANQGSEA. This CDR3 is 13 amino acids long. The CDR3 protein is CSVETSSYNEQFF. CDR3 coding DNA: TGCAGCGTTGAGACCTCGTCCTACAATGAGCAGTTCTTC.

In its sample, this clone was seen a few times. V is TRBV7-3 and J is TRBJ2-1; 7 nucleotides agree with TRBD1. Germline lookup yields CDR1 SGHTA and CDR2 FQGTGA. CDR3 length equals 13 residues. The V gene end was trimmed by 5 bases and the J gene end by 8 bases; junction bases not matched to a gene: 6. The CDR3 bases are TGTGCCAGCAGCGGACGAAGGGGGCATGAGCAGTTCTTC. The encoded protein is CASSGRRGHEQFF.

The chain recombines TRBV7-9 with TRBJ1-2, with D unresolved. The CDR3 sequence is 12 residues long. In germline, CDR1 is SEHNR, CDR2 FQNEAQ (reference sequence). V lost 4 bases and J 5 bases, leaving 8 bases between the germline ends. CDR3 loop: CASSYDSYGYTF. The CDR3 coding sequence is TGTGCCAGCAGCTATGACTCTTATGGCTACACCTTC.

J is TRBJ1-4 and V is TRBV5-1; D may be TRBD1 (5 bases). V shed 4 bases and J shed 4 bases, with 11 bases lying between them. The length of the CDR3 is 14 residues. CDR1 is SGHRS and CDR2 is YFSETQ in the germline V gene. The CDR3 coding sequence is TGCGCCAGCAGCGAGACAGCTTATAATGAAAAACTGTTTTTT. It yields the protein CASSETAYNEKLFF.

There are a few counts of this clone. The V and J genes are TRBV15 and TRBJ1-4; possibly TRBD1 for D (5 bases). Germline V lookup: CDR1 LNHNV, CDR2 YYDKDF (reference sequence). Trimming took off 3 bases at V and 12 bases at J, with 14 bases between the two ends. This CDR3 comprises 13 residues. The chain's CDR3 is CATSSVMTGELFF. The DNA for the CDR3 is TGTGCCACCAGCAGCGTAATGACGGGGGAACTGTTTTTT.

This clone was detected only a few times. This rearrangement joins TRBV30 to TRBJ2-7; 7 nucleotides align to TRBD1. Per the germline V gene, CDR1 is GTSNPN and CDR2 is SVGIG (reference sequence). The CDR3 length is 13 residues. V dropped 3 bases and J dropped 4; count of bases not matched to a gene: 6. CDR3 nucleotide sequence: TGTGCCTGGAGCAGGGACAGAGTATACGAGCAGTACTTC. Residues: CAWSRDRVYEQYF.

This clone occurred a few times. This rearrangement joins TRBV9 to TRBJ2-5; 7 positions agree with TRBD1. Germline V CDR1 and CDR2: SGDLS, YYNGEE. With V trimmed by 4 bases and J by 3 bases, 3 bases remained unmatched. The CDR3 sequence is 13 residues long. The CDR3 protein is CASSPGTEETQYF. In DNA form, the CDR3 reads TGTGCCAGCAGCCCCGGGACAGAAGAGACCCAGTACTTC.

V usage is TRBV19 and J usage is TRBJ1-2, with D uncertain. Germline V gives CDR1 LNHDA, CDR2 SQIVND (reference sequence). The CDR3 contains 15 residues. The ends were cut back, 2 bases at V and 4 bases at J, with 14 bases in the middle. This CDR3 reads CASSIHGSFSYGYTF. DNA for the CDR3: TGTGCCAGTAGTATACATGGAAGCTTCTCCTATGGCTACACCTTC. Full variable domain (outside the CDR3, taken from reference TRBV19 and TRBJ1-2): DGGITQSPKYLFRKEGQNVTLSCEQNLNHDAMYWYRQDPGQGLRLIYYSQIVNDFQKGDIAEGYSVSREKKESFPLTVTSAQKNPTAFYLCASSIHGSFSYGYTFGSGTRLTVV.

A few counts support this clone. V usage is TRBV11-2 and J usage is TRBJ2-3; no clear D gene. Looked up from germline, CDR1 is SGHAT and CDR2 is FQNNGV. The CDR3 loop spans 13 amino acids. Trimming removed 1 base at V and 6 bases at J, with 8 bases between. In DNA form, the CDR3 reads TGTGCCAGCAGCTTAGGGGCACACGATACGCAGTATTTT. Protein sequence: CASSLGAHDTQYF. Full variable domain (outside the CDR3, taken from reference TRBV11-2 and TRBJ2-3): EAGVAQSPRYKIIEKRQSVAFWCNPISGHATLYWYQQILGQGPKLLIQFQNNGVVDDSQLPKDRFSAERLKGVDSTLKIQPAKLEDSAVYLCASSLGAHDTQYFGPGTRLTVL.

The chain combines TRBV29-1 with TRBJ1-4; TRBD1 matches 9 bases. Germline CDR1 SQVTM, CDR2 ANQGSEA. J gave up 1 base and V 7 bases, and 4 bases lay outside the gene matches. The CDR3 has 14 amino acids. Here the CDR3 reads CSAPGQGTNEKLFF. CDR3 sequence (DNA): TGCAGCGCACCGGGACAGGGAACTAATGAAAAACTGTTTTTT.

The V and J genes are TRBV29-1 and TRBJ2-7; D perhaps matches TRBD1 (6 bases). Germline-derived CDR1 and CDR2 are SQVTM and ANQGSEA. V was trimmed by 4 bases and J by 3 bases, leaving 10 bases between them. CDR3 size: 12 residues. This CDR3 reads CSVGRTDYEQYF. For the CDR3, the DNA is TGCAGCGTTGGGAGGACAGACTACGAGCAGTACTTC.

J is TRBJ2-1 and V is TRBV28; D is ambiguous. The CDR3 extends over 13 amino acids. V gave up 6 bases and J gave up 4 bases, with 10 bases separating them. The germline CDR1 and CDR2 sequences are MDHEN and SYDVKM. Written as DNA, the CDR3 is TGTGCCAGCAGCCCTGGAGCTTACAATGAGCAGTTCTTC. Encoded protein: CASSPGAYNEQFF.

The chain links TRBV7-9 to TRBJ2-1; 9 positions agree with TRBD1. The CDR3 extends over 18 amino acids. From germline, CDR1 is SEHNR and CDR2 FQNEAQ (reference sequence). V lost 5 bases and J lost 4; bases outside the gene matches: 15. The CDR3 spells CASSHTPGTGKTYNEQFF. CDR3 nucleotides: TGTGCCAGCAGCCATACCCCCGGGACAGGGAAAACTTACAATGAGCAGTTCTTC.

A word on this clone: The germline gene is not matched at one end of the junction; a read error may be the cause. This chain links TRBV18 with TRBJ2-1, with 10 nucleotides matching TRBD1. Germline loops: CDR1 KGHSH, CDR2 LQKENI. CDR3 length: 11 residues. The CDR3 reads CGTGVMNEQFF. The CDR3 region has the DNA TGCGGGACAGGGGTTATGAATGAGCAGTTCTTC. Full variable domain (remainder filled in from reference TRBV18 and TRBJ2-1): NAGVMQNPRHLVRRRGQEARLRCSPMKGHSHVYWYRQLPEEGLKFMVYLQKENIIDESGMPKERFSAEFPKEGPSILRIQQVVRGDSAAYFCGTGVMNEQFFGPGTRLTVL.

The chain couples TRBV7-2 to TRBJ2-4; D is perhaps TRBD1 (7 bases). This CDR3 has 15 amino acids. Deletions cut 0 bases from V and 9 bases from J, with 15 bases between. Germline V CDR1 and CDR2: SGHTA, FQGNSA. The CDR3 loop is CASSLAQSRDSIQYF. The CDR3 DNA reads as TGTGCCAGCAGCTTAGCCCAATCGCGGGACAGCATTCAGTACTTC.

The chain joins TRBV7-9 to TRBJ2-5; 14 positions match TRBD2. With 0 bases clipped from V and 4 bases from J, the junction kept 7 bases outside the gene matches. CDR3 length: 18 residues. Germline-derived CDR1 and CDR2 are SEHNR and FQNEAQ (reference sequence). CDR3 coding DNA: TGTGCCAGCAGCTTAGCCCTTCAGACTAGCGGGAGGGCAGAGACCCAGTACTTC. Protein sequence: CASSLALQTSGRAETQYF.

This clone was found a few times. The V gene is TRBV25-1, the J gene TRBJ2-5, with D perhaps matching TRBD1 or TRBD2 (6 bases each). Germline CDR1 is MGHDK and CDR2 is SYGVNS. With 2 bases removed from V and 2 bases from J, the gap between germline ends came to 15 bases. The CDR3 is made up of 16 amino acids. CDR3 in DNA: TGTGCCAGCAGTGAAATGGGGGGACAAGCACAAGAGACCCAGTACTTC. Amino acid sequence: CASSEMGGQAQETQYF.

There are a few counts of this clone. The chain uses TRBV4-2 and TRBJ2-1; D may correspond to TRBD1 or TRBD2 (6 bases each). Between the trimmed V and J ends, which lost 2 bases and 2 bases, there was a span of 13 bases. This CDR3 has 16 amino acids. Looked up from germline, CDR1 is LGHNA and CDR2 is YNFKEQ. CDR3: CASSQFEGGTYNEQFF. The CDR3 region has the DNA TGTGCCAGCAGCCAATTCGAGGGGGGAACCTACAATGAGCAGTTCTTC.

V and J are TRBV4-2 and TRBJ2-5; D ambiguous. Germline V gene sequence: CDR1 LGHNA, CDR2 YNFKEQ. The V end lost 0 bases, the J end lost 2 bases, and 10 bases lay between the germline ends. There are 15 residues in the CDR3. The CDR3 region has the DNA TGTGCCAGCAGCCAAGATCTCGGCAGACAAGAGACCCAGTACTTC. Encoded protein: CASSQDLGRQETQYF.

This clone has a handful of counts. This sequence joins TRBV7-9 and TRBJ2-3, with D tentatively TRBD2 (6 bases). Germline loops: CDR1 SEHNR, CDR2 FQNEAQ (reference sequence). This CDR3 region has 15 residues. V was cut by 1 base and J by 4 bases, with 12 bases left in between. The CDR3 DNA reads TGTGCCAGCAGCTTAGTCGCGGGGACGGCAGATACGCAGTATTTT. It is translated as CASSLVAGTADTQYF. Filled out from reference TRBV7-9 and TRBJ2-3, the complete variable domain reads DTGVSQNPRHKITKRGQNVTFRCDPISEHNRLYWYRQTLGQGPEFLTYFQNEAQLEKSRLLSDRFSAERPKGSFSTLEIQRTEQGDSAMYLCASSLVAGTADTQYFGPGTRLTVL.